The 30 T cell receptor beta chains listed next were all sequenced from one sample in a study of Graves' ophthalmopathy and Graves' hyperthyroidism. Amplifying from RNA transcripts, the study obtained TCR beta CDR3 regions. Amplification began with first-round RT-PCR using HTBI primers, then second-round multiplex PCR was performed. TCRdb processed the multiplex PCR reads anew with MiXCR; each CDR3 protein has one entry. The table records 300,000 or so distinct CDR3 sequences, under 20% of them present only once. The sample consisted of peripheral blood. The receptors come from an adult man with Graves' ophthalmopathy.

This clonotype was seen many times. The V and J genes are TRBV5-1 and TRBJ1-1; possible D gene TRBD1, 5 bases. The V end was cut by 0 bases, the J end by 1 base, with 10 bases between. This CDR3 comprises 15 residues. Germline CDR1 SGHRS, CDR2 YFSETQ. The CDR3 protein is CASSLARGQNTEAFF. CDR3 nucleotide sequence: TGCGCCAGCAGCTTGGCACGGGGCCAGAACACTGAAGCTTTCTTT. The entire variable domain, with the rest obtained from reference TRBV5-1 and TRBJ1-1, is as follows: KAGVTQTPRYLIKTRGQQVTLSCSPISGHRSVSWYQQTPGQGLQFLFEYFSETQRNKGNFPGRFSGRQFSNSRSEMNVSTLELGDSALYLCASSLARGQNTEAFFGQGTRLTVV.

Many counts were recorded for this clonotype. V is TRBV6-5 and J is TRBJ1-5; 9 bases map to TRBD1. CDR3 length equals 15 residues. The V and J ends lost 6 bases and 2 bases, in that order; junction bases with no gene match: 5. Germline CDR1 and CDR2: MNHEY and SVGAGI. The CDR3 DNA is TGTGCCAGCAGAAGGGACAGGGTTGGCAATCAGCCCCAGCATTTT. It encodes CASRRDRVGNQPQHF.

A few counts support this clonotype. The chain combines TRBV3-1 with TRBJ2-2, with 12 bases that match TRBD2. The CDR3 runs 17 residues. Germline loops: CDR1 LGHDT, CDR2 YNNKEL (reference sequence). V gave up 4 bases and J gave up 5 bases; unmatched junction bases: 8. The DNA for the CDR3 is TGTGCCAGCAGCCTCCCGGGACTAGCGGGTATTACCGGGGAGCTGTTTTTT. This translates into CASSLPGLAGITGELFF.

The gene calls are TRBV14 and TRBJ2-2; 10 bases line up with TRBD2. Germline CDR1 reads SGHDN; CDR2 reads FVKESK. The CDR3 sequence is 16 residues long. The V segment lost 4 bases and the J segment 4 bases; nucleotides outside the gene matches: 6. The CDR3 coding sequence is TGTGCCAGCAGCCGGGCTAGCGGGAGTGCCACCGGGGAGCTGTTTTTT. It specifies CASSRASGSATGELFF.

The V call is TRBV6-1, the J call TRBJ1-6, with D possibly matching TRBD1 (6 bases). Germline lookup yields CDR1 MNHNS and CDR2 SASEGT. The CDR3 consists of 15 residues. Trimming removed 5 bases at V and 6 bases at J, with 14 bases between. The CDR3 coding sequence is TGTGCCAGCAGTCCCCACAGGGCCAGTAATTCACCCCTCCACTTT. Its protein product is CASSPHRASNSPLHF.

This clonotype was detected ten times or more. The V and J genes are TRBV4-3 and TRBJ2-5; 11 bases fit TRBD2. J gave up 4 bases and V 1 base, and 8 bases lay outside the gene matches. The germline V gene encodes CDR1 LGHNA and CDR2 YSLEER. The CDR3 covers 17 residues. This CDR3 is CASSQVSPLAGVETQYF. CDR3 DNA sequence: TGCGCCAGCAGCCAAGTGTCTCCACTAGCGGGGGTAGAGACCCAGTACTTC.

This clonotype was recorded at least ten times. The chain carries TRBV12-3 or TRBV12-4 and TRBJ2-7; 9 positions match TRBD2. J gave up 5 bases and V 6 bases, and 11 bases lay outside the gene matches. This CDR3 region has 15 residues. The CDR3 region has the DNA TGTGCCAGCAGCCCCACTAGCGGGTCTATCCACGAGCAGTACTTC. Its protein product is CASSPTSGSIHEQYF.

This clonotype was observed a few times. The chain couples TRBV7-8 to TRBJ2-5; no firm D call. V was pared by 1 base and J by 5 bases, with 11 bases between. Germline lookup yields CDR1 SGHVS and CDR2 FQNEAQ. The CDR3 is 14 amino acids. The CDR3 nucleotides read TGTGCCAGCAGCTTAGGAATAGGGTTGGAGACCCAGTACTTC. Its translation: CASSLGIGLETQYF.

There are many counts of this clonotype. The rearrangement links TRBV28 to TRBJ2-5; D remains ambiguous. The CDR3 contains 13 residues. Trimming shortened V by 6 bases and J by 9 bases, and 17 bases separated the two germline ends. Germline CDR1 and CDR2: MDHEN and SYDVKM. In DNA, the CDR3 is TGTGCCAGCAGGATGGACGGCGCGACGGCCCAGTACTTC. Translation gives CASRMDGATAQYF.

This clonotype has ten or more counts. The chain carries TRBV29-1 and TRBJ2-5; 15 bases line up with TRBD2. CDR3 length equals 16 residues. The junction had 10 bases not matched to a gene; V was cut back by 6 bases and J by 5 bases. Per the germline V gene, CDR1 is SQVTM and CDR2 is ANQGSEA. In DNA form, the CDR3 reads TGCAGCGTCCTAGGACTAGCGGGAGGGCTTTCCGAGACCCAGTACTTC. It specifies CSVLGLAGGLSETQYF.

This clonotype appeared many times. The genes are TRBV9 and TRBJ2-5; the D is unclear. CDR3 size: 14 residues. Germline V gene lookup returns CDR1 SGDLS and CDR2 YYNGEE. V was clipped by 2 bases and J by 5 bases, with 13 bases between them. The CDR3: CASSVSPLQETQYF. CDR3 nucleotide sequence: TGTGCCAGCAGCGTCTCCCCCCTCCAGGAGACCCAGTACTTC.

As concerns this clonotype: This may be a read error, as it is one base from a much larger clone. V is TRBV5-1 and J is TRBJ2-2; D possibly uses TRBD1 or TRBD2 (5 bases each). Per the germline V gene, CDR1 is SGHRS and CDR2 is YFSETQ. The CDR3 runs to 16 residues. The CDR3 nucleotides are TGCGCCAGCAGCCTACCCGGGACGGCGAACACCGGGGAGCGGTTTTTT. As protein: CASSLPGTANTGERFF.

There are many counts of this clonotype. CDR3: CASSRAGISTEAFF. The CDR3 nucleotides read TGTGCCAGTAGTCGAGCGGGAATCAGCACTGAAGCTTTCTTT. This rearrangement joins TRBV19 to TRBJ1-1; D remains ambiguous. V shed 5 bases and J shed 4 bases, with 14 bases lying between them. CDR3 length equals 14 residues. Germline loops: CDR1 LNHDA, CDR2 SQIVND (reference sequence). Drawing the rest from reference TRBV19 and TRBJ1-1, the complete variable domain is DGGITQSPKYLFRKEGQNVTLSCEQNLNHDAMYWYRQDPGQGLRLIYYSQIVNDFQKGDIAEGYSVSREKKESFPLTVTSAQKNPTAFYLCASSRAGISTEAFFGQGTRLTVV.

This chain joins TRBV6-1 and TRBJ1-2; D is perhaps TRBD1 (5 bases). Trimming removed 4 bases at V and 6 bases at J, with 15 bases between. The CDR3 has 14 amino acids. CDR1 and CDR2 from the germline V gene are MNHNS and SASEGT. CDR3 nucleotide sequence: TGTGCCAGCAGTGTCGGGGGGACGACCGATGGCTACACCTTC. It is translated as CASSVGGTTDGYTF.

The sample holds many counts of this clonotype. J is TRBJ2-7 and V is TRBV6-2 or TRBV6-3; D uncertain. The V gene lost 0 bases and the J gene lost 3 bases, with 9 bases spanning the gap. CDR3 length: 14 amino acids. The germline gives CDR1 MNHEY, CDR2 SVGEGT. The CDR3 coding sequence is TGTGCCAGCAGTTACTCTGCTGGGTACTACGAGCAGTACTTC. It specifies CASSYSAGYYEQYF.

V usage is TRBV12-3 or TRBV12-4 and J usage is TRBJ2-2, with a tentative D call TRBD2 (6 bases). The CDR3 has 15 amino acids. V lost 6 bases, J lost 6 bases, and 17 bases lay in between. The CDR3 DNA sequence: TGTGCCAGCAGCTCTCCCGCGGGGTCAGCCGGGGAGCTGTTTTTT. Protein product: CASSSPAGSAGELFF.

This clonotype was seen many times. V gene TRBV15 combines with J gene TRBJ2-5; the D is unclear. The CDR3 is 15 residues long. V was clipped by 0 bases and J by 4 bases, with 12 bases between them. CDR1 and CDR2 (germline): LNHNV, YYDKDF (reference sequence). The CDR3 reads CATSRDEVLGETQYF. Written as DNA, the CDR3 is TGTGCCACCAGCAGAGATGAGGTGTTAGGAGAGACCCAGTACTTC.

This clonotype was seen at least ten times. The V and J genes are TRBV6-1 and TRBJ2-2; 7 positions match TRBD1. The CDR3 runs 14 residues. CDR1 and CDR2 (germline): MNHNS, SASEGT. After removal of 9 bases from V and 2 bases from J, the junction contained 6 bases not matched to a gene. CDR3 loop: CASRGQRNTGELFF. The CDR3 DNA reads TGTGCCAGTAGGGGACAGAGAAACACCGGGGAGCTGTTTTTT.

This clonotype was detected ten times or more. The chain has TRBV29-1 and TRBJ2-5, with 7 bases that match TRBD2. V dropped 0 bases and J dropped 5; count of bases not matched to a gene: 0. The CDR3 is made up of 12 amino acids. The germline V gene has CDR1 SQVTM and CDR2 ANQGSEA. The CDR3 DNA is TGCAGCGTTGAAGAGGGAGGGGAGACCCAGTACTTC. It specifies CSVEEGGETQYF.

The chain has TRBV11-2 and TRBJ1-2, with a weak D call TRBD1 (6 bases). The ends were cut back, 3 bases at V and 8 bases at J, with 13 bases in the middle. Per germline, CDR1 SGHAT and CDR2 FQNNGV. CDR3 size: 13 residues. The CDR3 spells CASSLQQGRGYTF. The CDR3 region has the DNA TGTGCCAGCAGCTTGCAACAGGGTCGCGGCTACACCTTC. The whole variable domain, filled in from reference TRBV11-2 and TRBJ1-2, reads EAGVAQSPRYKIIEKRQSVAFWCNPISGHATLYWYQQILGQGPKLLIQFQNNGVVDDSQLPKDRFSAERLKGVDSTLKIQPAKLEDSAVYLCASSLQQGRGYTFGSGTRLTVV.

This clonotype was found many times. The chain links TRBV6-1 to TRBJ2-5, with 8 bases lining up with TRBD2. V was pared by 6 bases and J by 2 bases, with 5 bases of the junction left unmatched. There are 14 residues in the CDR3. Germline V lookup: CDR1 MNHNS, CDR2 SASEGT. CDR3 in DNA: TGTGCCAGCAGAAAGTCTAGCGGGCAAGAGACCCAGTACTTC. Amino acid sequence: CASRKSSGQETQYF.

There are many counts of this clonotype. The rearrangement joins TRBV6-7 to TRBJ2-4; D may match TRBD1 or TRBD2 (5 bases each). TRBV6-7 is an ORF, with its function uncertain. Deletions cut 6 bases from V and 1 base from J, with 19 bases between. The CDR3 has 17 amino acids. The CDR3 sequence: CASRPPGPSGAKNIQYF. The CDR3 DNA reads as TGTGCCAGCAGGCCTCCGGGACCTTCGGGGGCCAAAAACATTCAGTACTTC.

Ten or more counts support this clonotype. J is TRBJ1-1 and V is TRBV27; D is unresolved. The length of the CDR3 is 14 residues. CDR1 and CDR2 (germline): MNHEY, SMNVEV (reference sequence). V gave up 5 bases and J gave up 5 bases, with 15 bases separating them. This CDR3 reads CASSPLEGMTEAFF. The CDR3 region has the DNA TGTGCCAGCAGTCCCCTAGAAGGGATGACTGAAGCTTTCTTT.

Many counts were recorded for this clonotype. The rearrangement joins TRBV4-1 to TRBJ2-7, with 10 bases lining up with TRBD2. The J segment lost 4 bases and the V segment lost 0 bases, leaving 9 bases of the junction unmatched. Germline assignment: CDR1 MGHRA and CDR2 YSYEKL. This CDR3 is built from 17 residues. CDR3: CASSQEVASGRKYEQYF. The CDR3 DNA reads TGCGCCAGCAGCCAAGAAGTCGCTAGCGGGAGAAAGTACGAGCAGTACTTC.

This clonotype was counted between two and nine times. A much larger clone differs by one base, so this may be a read error. This rearrangement joins TRBV6-5 to TRBJ1-3, with D possibly being TRBD1 (5 bases). The V gene's germline CDR1 is MNHEY and CDR2 SVGAGI. The CDR3 has 15 residues. The CDR3 loop reads CVSSSGRSSGNTIYF. CDR3 in DNA: TGTGTCAGCAGTTCGGGACGGTCCTCTGGAAACACCATATATTTT.

This clonotype was counted at least ten times. The rearrangement joins TRBV12-3 or TRBV12-4 to TRBJ2-5; D is tentatively TRBD1 or TRBD2 (5 bases each). The CDR3 sequence is 13 residues long. The V end lost 5 bases, the J end lost 3 bases, and 10 bases lay between the germline ends. CDR3 protein: CASSRDAEETQYF. The DNA of the CDR3 is TGTGCCAGCAGTCGGGACGCCGAAGAGACCCAGTACTTC.

The chain couples TRBV2 to TRBJ1-3; no clear D. Germline V gives CDR1 SNHLY, CDR2 FYNNEI. With 3 bases removed from V and 4 bases from J, the gap between germline ends came to 10 bases. The CDR3 sequence is 14 residues long. The CDR3 sequence: CASSDPGLGNTIYF. Written as DNA, the CDR3 is TGTGCCAGCAGTGACCCGGGTCTGGGAAACACCATATATTTT.

Turning to this clonotype: Mismatch with germline at one junction end may stem from a read error. J is TRBJ1-2 and V is TRBV20-1, with a weak D call TRBD1 (6 bases). Germline CDR1 DFQATT, CDR2 SNEGSKA (reference sequence). The CDR3 length is 10 residues. CDR3 nucleotide sequence: TGCACTGCTTCCACGGGGGGCTACATCTTC. Translating it yields CTASTGGYIF.

This clonotype occurred many times. This rearrangement joins TRBV20-1 to TRBJ2-5, with 8 bases that match TRBD1. The CDR3 totals 14 residues. Germline CDR1 reads DFQATT; CDR2 reads SNEGSKA (reference sequence). Losses at the gene ends were 5 bases for V and 5 bases for J; bases not matched to a gene: 10. CDR3 sequence: CSAHTGGSGETQYF. CDR3 nucleotide sequence: TGCAGTGCTCATACAGGGGGTTCTGGTGAGACCCAGTACTTC.

This clonotype was detected many times. The V and J genes are TRBV30 and TRBJ1-3, with D hard to call. V lost 0 bases and J lost 0, with 12 bases in between. Germline CDR1 and CDR2: GTSNPN and SVGIG (reference sequence). The CDR3 consists of 16 residues. The CDR3 reads CAWSVPGRISGNTIYF. The DNA for the CDR3 is TGTGCCTGGAGTGTACCAGGCAGAATCTCTGGAAACACCATATATTTT.